This record looks at one TCR beta chain sequence and its context. The antigen remains undetermined. Libraries were prepared by immunoSEQ multiplex PCR; TCRdb keeps only in-frame clonotypes and omits some of them. The sample records 120,000 to 150,000 clones, roughly 80% being singletons. This entry comes from a study of T cell responses to AZD1222 COVID-19 vaccine. General study points: Reports indicate that nearly half of spike-specific TCRs are directed at unmutated variant regions. At 160-218 and 743-854, vaccine-associated CD4 TCRs were dominant, and they spanned spike. The repertoires were collected only after the peak T cell response.

This specimen consisted of peripheral blood, obtained on day 0 of MenACWY control vaccination. This sequence was found in an adult in good health.

CDR3 sequence: CASSIVGLYSNQPQHF. The CDR3 region has the DNA TGTGCCAGTAGTATCGTGGGGCTATATAGCAATCAGCCCCAGCATTTT. V is TRBV19 and J is TRBJ1-5; D may be TRBD1 (5 bases). Trimming removed 3 bases at V and 0 bases at J, with 12 bases between. There are 16 residues in the CDR3. Per germline, CDR1 LNHDA and CDR2 SQIVND (reference sequence).